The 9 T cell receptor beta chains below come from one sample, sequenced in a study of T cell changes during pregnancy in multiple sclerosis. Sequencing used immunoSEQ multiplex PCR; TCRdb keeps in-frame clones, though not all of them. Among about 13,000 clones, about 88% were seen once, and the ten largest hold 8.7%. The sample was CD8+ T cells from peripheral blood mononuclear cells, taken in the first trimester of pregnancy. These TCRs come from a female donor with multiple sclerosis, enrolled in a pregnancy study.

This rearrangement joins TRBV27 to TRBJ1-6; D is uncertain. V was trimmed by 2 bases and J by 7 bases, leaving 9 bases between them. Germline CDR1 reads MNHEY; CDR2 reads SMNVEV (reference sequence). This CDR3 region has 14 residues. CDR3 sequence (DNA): TGTGCCAGCAGTTTAGGAGGTTGGAATTCACCCCTCCACTTT. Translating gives CASSLGGWNSPLHF.

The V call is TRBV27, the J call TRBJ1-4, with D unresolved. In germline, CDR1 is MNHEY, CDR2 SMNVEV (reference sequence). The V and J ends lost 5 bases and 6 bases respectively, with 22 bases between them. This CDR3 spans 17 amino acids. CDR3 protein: CASSPFFRSAADEKLFF. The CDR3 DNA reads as TGTGCCAGCAGTCCCTTCTTTCGTTCGGCGGCGGATGAAAAACTGTTTTTT. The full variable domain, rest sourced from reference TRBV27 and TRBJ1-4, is EAQVTQNPRYLITVTGKKLTVTCSQNMNHEYMSWYRQDPGLGLRQIYYSMNVEVTDKGDVPEGYKVSRKEKRNFPLILESPSPNQTSLYFCASSPFFRSAADEKLFFGSGTQLSVL.

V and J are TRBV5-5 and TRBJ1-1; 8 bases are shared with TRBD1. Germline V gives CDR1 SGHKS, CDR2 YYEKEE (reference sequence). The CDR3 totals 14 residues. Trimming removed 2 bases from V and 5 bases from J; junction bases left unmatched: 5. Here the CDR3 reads CASSFRGLGTEAFF. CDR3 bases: TGTGCCAGCAGCTTCAGGGGGCTAGGTACTGAAGCTTTCTTT.

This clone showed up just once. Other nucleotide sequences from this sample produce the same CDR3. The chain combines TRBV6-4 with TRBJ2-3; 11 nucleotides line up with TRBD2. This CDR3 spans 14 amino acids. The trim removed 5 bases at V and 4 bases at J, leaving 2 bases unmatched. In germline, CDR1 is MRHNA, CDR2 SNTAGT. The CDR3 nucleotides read TGTGCCAGCAGTACTAGCGGGGGCGCAGATACGCAGTATTTT. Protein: CASSTSGGADTQYF.

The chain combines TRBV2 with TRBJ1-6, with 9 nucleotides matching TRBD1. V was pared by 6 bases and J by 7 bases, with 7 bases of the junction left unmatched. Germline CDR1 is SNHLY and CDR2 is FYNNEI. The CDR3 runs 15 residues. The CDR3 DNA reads TGTGCCAGCAGAGTCGGGACAGGGATAAATTCACCCCTCCACTTT. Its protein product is CASRVGTGINSPLHF.

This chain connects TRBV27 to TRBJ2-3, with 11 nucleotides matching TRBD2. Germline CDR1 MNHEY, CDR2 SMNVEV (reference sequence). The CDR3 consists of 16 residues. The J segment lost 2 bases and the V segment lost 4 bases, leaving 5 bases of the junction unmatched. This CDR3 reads CASSSTSGGFTDTQYF. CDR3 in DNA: TGTGCCAGCAGTTCAACTAGCGGGGGCTTCACAGATACGCAGTATTTT.

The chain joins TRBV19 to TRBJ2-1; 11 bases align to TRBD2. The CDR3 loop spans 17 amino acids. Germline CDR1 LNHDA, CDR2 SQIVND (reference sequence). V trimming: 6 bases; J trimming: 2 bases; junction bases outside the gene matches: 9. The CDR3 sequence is CASSPTSGGPPYNEQFF. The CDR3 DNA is TGTGCCAGTAGCCCCACTAGCGGGGGCCCACCCTACAATGAGCAGTTCTTC.

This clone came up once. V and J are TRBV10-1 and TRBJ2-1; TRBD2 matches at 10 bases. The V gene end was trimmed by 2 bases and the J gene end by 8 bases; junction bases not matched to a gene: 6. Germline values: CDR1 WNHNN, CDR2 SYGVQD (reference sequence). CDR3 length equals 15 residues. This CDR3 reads CASSEGSGGADEQFF. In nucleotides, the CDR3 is TGCGCCAGCAGTGAGGGAAGCGGGGGGGCGGATGAGCAGTTCTTC.

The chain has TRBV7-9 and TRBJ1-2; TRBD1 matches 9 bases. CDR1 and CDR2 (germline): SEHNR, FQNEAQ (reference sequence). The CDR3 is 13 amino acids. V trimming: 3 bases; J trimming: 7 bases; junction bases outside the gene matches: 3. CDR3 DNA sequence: TGTGCCAGCAGCTTGGGGACAGGGTCTGGCTACACCTTC. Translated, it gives CASSLGTGSGYTF.